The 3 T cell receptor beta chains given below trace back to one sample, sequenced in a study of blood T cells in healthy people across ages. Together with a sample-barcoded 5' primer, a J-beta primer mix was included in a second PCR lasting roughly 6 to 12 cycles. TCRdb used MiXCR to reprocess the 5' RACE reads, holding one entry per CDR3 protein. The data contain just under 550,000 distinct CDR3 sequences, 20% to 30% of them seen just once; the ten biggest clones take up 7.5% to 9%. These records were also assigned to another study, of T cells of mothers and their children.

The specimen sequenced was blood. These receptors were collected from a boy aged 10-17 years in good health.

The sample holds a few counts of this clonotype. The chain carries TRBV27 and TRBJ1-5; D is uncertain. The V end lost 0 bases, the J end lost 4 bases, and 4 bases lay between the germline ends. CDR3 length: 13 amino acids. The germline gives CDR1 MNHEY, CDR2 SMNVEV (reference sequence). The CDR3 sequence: CASSLSQNQPQHF. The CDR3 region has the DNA TGTGCCAGCAGTTTATCTCAGAATCAGCCCCAGCATTTT.

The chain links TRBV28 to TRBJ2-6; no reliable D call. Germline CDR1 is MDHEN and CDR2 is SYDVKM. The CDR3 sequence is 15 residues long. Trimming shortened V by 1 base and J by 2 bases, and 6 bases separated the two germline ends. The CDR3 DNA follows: TGTGCCAGCAGTTTATTAGGGACTGGGGCCAACGTCCTGACTTTC. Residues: CASSLLGTGANVLTF. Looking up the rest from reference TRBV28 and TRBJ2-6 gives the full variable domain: DVKVTQSSRYLVKRTGEKVFLECVQDMDHENMFWYRQDPGLGLRLIYFSYDVKMKEKGDIPEGYSVSREKKERFSLILESASTNQTSMYLCASSLLGTGANVLTFGAGSRLTVL.

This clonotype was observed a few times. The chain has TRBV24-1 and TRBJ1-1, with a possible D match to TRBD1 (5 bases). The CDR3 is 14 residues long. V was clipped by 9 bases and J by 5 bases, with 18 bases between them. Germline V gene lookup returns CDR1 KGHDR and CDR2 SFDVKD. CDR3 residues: CATPFARVGTEAFF. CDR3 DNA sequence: TGTGCCACCCCCTTCGCCAGGGTAGGAACTGAAGCTTTCTTT.